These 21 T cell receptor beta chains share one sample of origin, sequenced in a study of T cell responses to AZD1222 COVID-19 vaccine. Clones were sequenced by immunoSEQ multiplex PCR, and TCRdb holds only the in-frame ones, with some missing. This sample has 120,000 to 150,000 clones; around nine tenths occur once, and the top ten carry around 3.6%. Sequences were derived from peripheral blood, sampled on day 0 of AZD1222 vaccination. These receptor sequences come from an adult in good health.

CDR3 loop: CASSFVGSWDTQYF. Here the CDR3 DNA reads TGTGCCAGCAGTTTCGTGGGCAGTTGGGATACGCAGTATTTT. The rearrangement links TRBV27 to TRBJ2-3; D uncertain. This CDR3 is built from 14 residues. V was clipped by 3 bases and J by 6 bases, with 13 bases between them. Per the germline V gene, CDR1 is MNHEY and CDR2 is SMNVEV (reference sequence).

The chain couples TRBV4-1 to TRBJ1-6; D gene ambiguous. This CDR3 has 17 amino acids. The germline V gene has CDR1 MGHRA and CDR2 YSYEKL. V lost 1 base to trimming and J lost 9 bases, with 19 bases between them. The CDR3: CASSQGEGEGVSSPLHF. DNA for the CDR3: TGCGCCAGCAGCCAAGGGGAAGGAGAAGGTGTTTCTTCACCCCTCCACTTT.

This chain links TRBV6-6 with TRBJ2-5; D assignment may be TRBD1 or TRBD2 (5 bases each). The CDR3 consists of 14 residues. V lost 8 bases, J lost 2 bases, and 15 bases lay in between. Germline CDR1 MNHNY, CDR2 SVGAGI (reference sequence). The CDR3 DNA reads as TGTGCCAGCTCCCGGGACGCACGTCAAGAGACCCAGTACTTC. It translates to CASSRDARQETQYF.

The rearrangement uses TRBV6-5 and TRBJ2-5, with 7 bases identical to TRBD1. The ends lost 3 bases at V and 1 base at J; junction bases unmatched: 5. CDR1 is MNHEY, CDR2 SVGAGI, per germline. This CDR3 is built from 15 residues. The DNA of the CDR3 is TGTGCCAGCAGTTATAGGGGGCAGAGCCAAGAGACCCAGTACTTC. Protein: CASSYRGQSQETQYF.

The CDR3 nucleotides read TGTGCCAGCAGCCAAGCCCGAGGGGGGGAAGCTTTCTTT. Amino acid sequence: CASSQARGGEAFF. The chain carries TRBV3-1 (or the pseudogene TRBV3-2) and TRBJ1-1, with D perhaps matching TRBD1 (6 bases). Germline V CDR1 and CDR2: LGHDT, YNNKEL (reference sequence). The CDR3 totals 13 residues. Trimming took off 1 base at V and 8 bases at J, with 11 bases between the two ends.

The chain's CDR3 is CASSQDLGGTGELFF. CDR3 in DNA: TGCGCCAGCAGCCAAGATCTTGGCGGGACCGGGGAGCTGTTTTTT. The chain links TRBV4-3 to TRBJ2-2; D possibly corresponds to TRBD2 (5 bases). Germline V gives CDR1 LGHNA, CDR2 YSLEER. The CDR3 covers 15 residues. Between the trimmed V and J ends, which lost 0 bases and 5 bases, there was a span of 10 bases.

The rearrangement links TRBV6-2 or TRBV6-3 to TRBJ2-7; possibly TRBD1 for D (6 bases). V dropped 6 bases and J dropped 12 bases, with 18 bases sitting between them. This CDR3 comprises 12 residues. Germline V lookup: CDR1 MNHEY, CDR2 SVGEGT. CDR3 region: CASSQGQLGSYF. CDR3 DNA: TGTGCCAGCAGCCAAGGACAGCTGGGGTCGTACTTC.

CDR3 in amino acids: CASSPDEGKFF. The CDR3 coding sequence is TGTGCCAGCAGTCCGGACGAGGGCAAGTTCTTC. This chain uses TRBV7-8 with TRBJ2-1, with D possibly TRBD2 on 5 matching bases. V lost 6 bases and J lost 14, with 14 bases in between. The germline V gene has CDR1 SGHVS and CDR2 FQNEAQ. The CDR3 covers 11 residues.

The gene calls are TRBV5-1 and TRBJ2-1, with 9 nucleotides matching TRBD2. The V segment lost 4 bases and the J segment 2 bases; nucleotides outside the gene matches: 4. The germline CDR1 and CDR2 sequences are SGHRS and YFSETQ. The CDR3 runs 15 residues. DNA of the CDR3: TGCGCCAGCAGCCCTAGCGGGATGGCCTACAATGAGCAGTTCTTC. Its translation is CASSPSGMAYNEQFF.

CDR3 DNA: TGTGCCAGCATGGGGGGAGGGCCCGGGGAGACCCAGTACTTC. This sequence encodes CASMGGGPGETQYF. The chain links TRBV6-5 to TRBJ2-5; 7 bases line up with TRBD2. Trimming cost V 7 bases and J 5 bases; bases outside gene matches: 10. The germline V gene has CDR1 MNHEY and CDR2 SVGAGI. CDR3 length: 14 amino acids.

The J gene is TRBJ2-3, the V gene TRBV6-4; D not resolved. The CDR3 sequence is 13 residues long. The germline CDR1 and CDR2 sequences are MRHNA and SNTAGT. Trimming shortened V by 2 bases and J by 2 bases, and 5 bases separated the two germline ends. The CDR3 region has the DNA TGTGCCAGCAGTGACAGGGTCACAGATACGCAGTATTTT. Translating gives CASSDRVTDTQYF.

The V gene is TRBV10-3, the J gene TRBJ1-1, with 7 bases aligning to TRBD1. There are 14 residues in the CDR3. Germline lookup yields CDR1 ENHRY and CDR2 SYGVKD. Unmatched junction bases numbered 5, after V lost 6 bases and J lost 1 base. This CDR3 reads CAISRDRQNTEAFF. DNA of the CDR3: TGTGCCATCAGCCGGGACAGACAGAACACTGAAGCTTTCTTT.

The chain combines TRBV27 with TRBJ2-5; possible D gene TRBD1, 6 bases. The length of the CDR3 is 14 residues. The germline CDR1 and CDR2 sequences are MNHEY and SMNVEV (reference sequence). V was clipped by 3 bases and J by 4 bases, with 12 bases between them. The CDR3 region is CASSFGIQGETQYF. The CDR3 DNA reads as TGTGCCAGCAGTTTTGGGATACAGGGAGAGACCCAGTACTTC.

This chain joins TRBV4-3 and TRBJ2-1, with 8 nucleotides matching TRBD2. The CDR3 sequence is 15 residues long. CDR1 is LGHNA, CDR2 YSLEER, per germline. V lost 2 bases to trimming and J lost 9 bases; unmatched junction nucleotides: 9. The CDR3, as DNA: TGCGCCAGCAGCCAAATTGCGGGGGGAGGAAGTGAGCAGTTCTTC. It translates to CASSQIAGGGSEQFF.

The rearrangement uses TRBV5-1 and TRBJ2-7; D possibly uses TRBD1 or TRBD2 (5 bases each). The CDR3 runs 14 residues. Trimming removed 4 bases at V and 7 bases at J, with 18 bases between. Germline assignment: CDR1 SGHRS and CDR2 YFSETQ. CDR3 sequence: CASSPGTPRGEQYF. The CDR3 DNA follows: TGCGCCAGCAGCCCCGGGACCCCAAGGGGAGAGCAGTACTTC.

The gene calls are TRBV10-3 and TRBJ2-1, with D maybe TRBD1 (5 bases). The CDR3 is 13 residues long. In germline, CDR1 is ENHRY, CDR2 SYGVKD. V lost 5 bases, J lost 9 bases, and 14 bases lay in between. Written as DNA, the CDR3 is TGTGCCATCAGTCGTCCAGGGTCTGTTGAGCAGTTCTTC. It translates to CAISRPGSVEQFF.

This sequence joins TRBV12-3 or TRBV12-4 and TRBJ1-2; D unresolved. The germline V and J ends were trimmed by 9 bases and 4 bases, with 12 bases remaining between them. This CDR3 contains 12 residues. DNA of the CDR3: TGTGCCAGTGGACTCAGCTCCTATGGCTACACCTTC. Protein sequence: CASGLSSYGYTF.

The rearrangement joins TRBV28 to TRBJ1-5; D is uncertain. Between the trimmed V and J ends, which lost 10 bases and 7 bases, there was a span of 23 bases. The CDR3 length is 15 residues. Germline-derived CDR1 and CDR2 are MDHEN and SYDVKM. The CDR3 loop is CAILPEEGFGQPQHF. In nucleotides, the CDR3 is TGTGCCATCCTACCCGAGGAGGGATTCGGCCAGCCCCAGCATTTT. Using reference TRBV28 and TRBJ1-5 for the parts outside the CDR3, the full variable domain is DVKVTQSSRYLVKRTGEKVFLECVQDMDHENMFWYRQDPGLGLRLIYFSYDVKMKEKGDIPEGYSVSREKKERFSLILESASTNQTSMYLCAILPEEGFGQPQHFGDGTRLSIL.

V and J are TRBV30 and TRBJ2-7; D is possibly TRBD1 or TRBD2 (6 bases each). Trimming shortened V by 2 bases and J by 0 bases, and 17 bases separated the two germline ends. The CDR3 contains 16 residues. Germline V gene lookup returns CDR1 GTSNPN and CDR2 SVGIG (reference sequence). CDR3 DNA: TGTGCCTGGAGTAGGGGGGTGCCTAGACACTCCTACGAGCAGTACTTC. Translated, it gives CAWSRGVPRHSYEQYF.

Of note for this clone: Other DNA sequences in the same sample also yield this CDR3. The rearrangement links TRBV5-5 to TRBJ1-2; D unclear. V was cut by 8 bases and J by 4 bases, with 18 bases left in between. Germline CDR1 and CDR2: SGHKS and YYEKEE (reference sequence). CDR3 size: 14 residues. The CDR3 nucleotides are TGTGCCAGTAGCGCCCAGACAAGGAGCTATGGCTACACCTTC. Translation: CASSAQTRSYGYTF.

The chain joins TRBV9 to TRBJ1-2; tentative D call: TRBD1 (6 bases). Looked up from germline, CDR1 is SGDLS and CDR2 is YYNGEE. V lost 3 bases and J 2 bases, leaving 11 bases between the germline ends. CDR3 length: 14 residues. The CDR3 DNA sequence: TGTGCCAGCAGCGCTGGGACACTGAACTATGGCTACACCTTC. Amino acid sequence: CASSAGTLNYGYTF.